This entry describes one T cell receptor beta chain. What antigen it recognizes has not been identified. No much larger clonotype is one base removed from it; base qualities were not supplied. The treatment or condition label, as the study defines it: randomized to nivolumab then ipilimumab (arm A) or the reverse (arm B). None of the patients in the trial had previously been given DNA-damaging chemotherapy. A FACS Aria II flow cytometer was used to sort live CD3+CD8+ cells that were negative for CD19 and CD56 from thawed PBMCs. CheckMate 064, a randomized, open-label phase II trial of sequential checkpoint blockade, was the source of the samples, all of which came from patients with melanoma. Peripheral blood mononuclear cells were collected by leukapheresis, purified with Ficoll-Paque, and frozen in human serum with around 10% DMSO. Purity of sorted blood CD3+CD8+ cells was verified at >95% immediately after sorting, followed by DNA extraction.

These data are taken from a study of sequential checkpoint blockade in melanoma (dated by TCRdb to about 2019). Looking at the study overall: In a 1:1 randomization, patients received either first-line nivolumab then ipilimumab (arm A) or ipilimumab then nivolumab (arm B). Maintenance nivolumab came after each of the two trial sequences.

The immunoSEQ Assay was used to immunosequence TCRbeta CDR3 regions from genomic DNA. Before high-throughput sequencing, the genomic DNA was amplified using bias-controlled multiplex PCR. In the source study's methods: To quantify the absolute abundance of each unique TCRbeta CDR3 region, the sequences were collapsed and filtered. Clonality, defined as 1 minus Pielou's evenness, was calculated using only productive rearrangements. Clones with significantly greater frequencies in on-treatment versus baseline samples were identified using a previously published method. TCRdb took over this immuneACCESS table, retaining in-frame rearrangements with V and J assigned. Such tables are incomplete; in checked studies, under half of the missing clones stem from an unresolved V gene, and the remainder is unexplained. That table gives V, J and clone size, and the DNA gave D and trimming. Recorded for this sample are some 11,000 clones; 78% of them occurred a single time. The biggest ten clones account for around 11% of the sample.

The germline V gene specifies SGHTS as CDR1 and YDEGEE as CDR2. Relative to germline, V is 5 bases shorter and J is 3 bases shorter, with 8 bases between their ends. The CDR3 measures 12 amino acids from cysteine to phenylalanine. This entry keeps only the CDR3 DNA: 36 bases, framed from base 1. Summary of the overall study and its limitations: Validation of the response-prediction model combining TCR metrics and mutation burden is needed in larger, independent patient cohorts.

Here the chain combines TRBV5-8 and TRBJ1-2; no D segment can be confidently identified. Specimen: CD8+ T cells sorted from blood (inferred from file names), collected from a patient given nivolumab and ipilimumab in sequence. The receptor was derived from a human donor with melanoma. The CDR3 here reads CASRYYYYGYTF. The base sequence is TGTGCCAGCAGGTACTACTACTATGGCTACACCTTC.